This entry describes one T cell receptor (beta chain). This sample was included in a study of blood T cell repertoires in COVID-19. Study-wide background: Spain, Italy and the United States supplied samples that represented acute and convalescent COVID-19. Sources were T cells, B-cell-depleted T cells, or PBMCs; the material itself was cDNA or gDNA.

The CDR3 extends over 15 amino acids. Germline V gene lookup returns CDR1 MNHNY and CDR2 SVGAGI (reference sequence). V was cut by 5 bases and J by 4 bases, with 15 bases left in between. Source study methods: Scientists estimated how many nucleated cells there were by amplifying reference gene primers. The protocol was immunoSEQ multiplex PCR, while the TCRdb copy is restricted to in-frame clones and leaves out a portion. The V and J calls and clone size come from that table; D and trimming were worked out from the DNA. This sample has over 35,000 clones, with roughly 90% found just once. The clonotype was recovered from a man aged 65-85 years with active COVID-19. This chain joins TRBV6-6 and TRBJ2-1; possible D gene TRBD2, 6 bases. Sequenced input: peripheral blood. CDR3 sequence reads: CASSRAGGPYNEQFF. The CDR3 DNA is TGTGCCAGCAGTCGGGCCGGGGGACCTTACAATGAGCAGTTCTTC.